This note documents a single TCR beta chain sequence. Its specificity is not known. This sample was included in a study of CD8+ T cells in alopecia areata. Notes on the study in general: TCR sharing was clearer in mice than between patients, perhaps partly owing to patient HLA diversity. Higher clonality was seen in lesional scalp than in normal scalp, especially in alopecia totalis/universalis.

V was shortened by 2 bases and J by 8 bases, with 13 bases between the two germline ends. The CDR3 loop spans 14 amino acids. The germline V gene has CDR1 MNHEY and CDR2 SMNVEV (reference sequence). Sorting from PBMCs produced CD4+ and CD8+ T cells. As the sequencing template, cDNA was produced by extracting RNA and reverse transcribing it. Profiled with immunoSEQ multiplex PCR; TCRdb holds only in-frame clones, not every one. The sample carries around 60,000 clones, around 44% recorded once. Sample: NKG2D-low CD8+ T cells sorted from blood. This receptor was obtained from a human donor with alopecia areata. This sequence joins TRBV27 and TRBJ2-1; D gene uncertain. The CDR3 here is CASSLAVLGDEQFF. CDR3 coding DNA: TGTGCCAGCAGTTTAGCTGTACTCGGAGATGAGCAGTTCTTC.